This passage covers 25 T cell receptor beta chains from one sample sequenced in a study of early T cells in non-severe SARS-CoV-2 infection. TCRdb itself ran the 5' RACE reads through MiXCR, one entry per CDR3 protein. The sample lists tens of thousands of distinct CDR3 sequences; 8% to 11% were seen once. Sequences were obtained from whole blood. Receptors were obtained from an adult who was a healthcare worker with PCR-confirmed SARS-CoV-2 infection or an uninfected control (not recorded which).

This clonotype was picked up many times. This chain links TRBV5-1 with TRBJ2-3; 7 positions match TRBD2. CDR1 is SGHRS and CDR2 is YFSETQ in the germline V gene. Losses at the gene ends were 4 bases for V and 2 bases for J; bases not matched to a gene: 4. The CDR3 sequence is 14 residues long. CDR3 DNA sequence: TGCGCCAGCAGCAAAGGACTAGACACAGATACGCAGTATTTT. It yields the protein CASSKGLDTDTQYF.

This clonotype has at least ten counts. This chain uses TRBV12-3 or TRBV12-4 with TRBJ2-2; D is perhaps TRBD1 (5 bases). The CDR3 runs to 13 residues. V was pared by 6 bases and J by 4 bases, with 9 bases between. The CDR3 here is CASRRQTTGELFF. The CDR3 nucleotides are TGTGCCAGCAGGAGACAGACCACCGGGGAGCTGTTTTTT.

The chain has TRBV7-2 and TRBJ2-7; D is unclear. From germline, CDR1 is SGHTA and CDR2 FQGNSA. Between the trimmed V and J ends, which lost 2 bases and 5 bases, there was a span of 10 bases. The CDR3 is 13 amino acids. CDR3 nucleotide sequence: TGTGCCAGCAGCTTAAACAGAGCTGACGAGCAGTACTTC. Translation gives CASSLNRADEQYF.

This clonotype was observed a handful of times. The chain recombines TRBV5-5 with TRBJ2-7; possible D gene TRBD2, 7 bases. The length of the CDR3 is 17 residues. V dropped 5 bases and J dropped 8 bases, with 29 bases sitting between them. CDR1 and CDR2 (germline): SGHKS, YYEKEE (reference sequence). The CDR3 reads CASRPAVGGRDGTKQYF. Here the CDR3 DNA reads TGTGCCAGCAGACCCGCGGTCGGGGGGCGGGACGGTACGAAGCAGTACTTC.

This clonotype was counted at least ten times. This chain's CDR3 is CASTKRYTEAFF. CDR3 in DNA: TGTGCCAGCACCAAACGGTACACTGAAGCTTTCTTT. J is TRBJ1-1 and V is TRBV12-3 or TRBV12-4, with D unresolved. The CDR3 is 12 residues long. V was pared by 7 bases and J by 3 bases, with 9 bases between.

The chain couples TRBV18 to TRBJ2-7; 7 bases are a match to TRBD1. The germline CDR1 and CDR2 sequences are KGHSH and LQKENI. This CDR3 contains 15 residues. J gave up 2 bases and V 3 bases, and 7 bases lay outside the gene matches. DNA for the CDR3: TGTGCCAGCTCACCGAGGACAGGAGACACCTACGAGCAGTACTTC. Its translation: CASSPRTGDTYEQYF.

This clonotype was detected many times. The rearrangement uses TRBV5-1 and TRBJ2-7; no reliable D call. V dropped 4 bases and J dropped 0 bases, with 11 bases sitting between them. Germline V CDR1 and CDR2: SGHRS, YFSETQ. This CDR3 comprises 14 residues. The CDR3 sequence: CASSIGSFSYEQYF. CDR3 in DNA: TGCGCCAGCAGCATCGGCTCGTTCTCCTACGAGCAGTACTTC.

DNA of the CDR3: TGTGCCAGCTCACGGGGGAGTCACGAGCAGTACTTC. Its protein product is CASSRGSHEQYF. The rearrangement uses TRBV18 and TRBJ2-7; D possibly matches TRBD1 or TRBD2 (5 bases each). V lost 4 bases to trimming and J lost 5 bases, with 9 bases between them. CDR1 is KGHSH and CDR2 is LQKENI in the germline V gene. This CDR3 comprises 12 residues.

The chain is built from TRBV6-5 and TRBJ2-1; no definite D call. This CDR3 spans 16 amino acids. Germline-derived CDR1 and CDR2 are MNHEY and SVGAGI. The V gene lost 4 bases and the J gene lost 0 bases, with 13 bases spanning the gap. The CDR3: CASSSELERSYNEQFF. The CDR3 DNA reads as TGTGCCAGCAGTTCGGAGCTGGAGCGCTCCTACAATGAGCAGTTCTTC.

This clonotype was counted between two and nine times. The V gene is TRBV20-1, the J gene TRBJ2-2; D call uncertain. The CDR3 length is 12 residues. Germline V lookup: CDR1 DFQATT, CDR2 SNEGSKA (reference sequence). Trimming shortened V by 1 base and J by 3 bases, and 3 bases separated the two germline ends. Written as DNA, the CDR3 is TGCAGTGCTAGAGTATACACCGGGGAGCTGTTTTTT. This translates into CSARVYTGELFF.

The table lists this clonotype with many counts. The CDR3 nucleotides are TGCAGTGCTAGAGCACACGAAGGGAATCAGTATTTT. It is translated as CSARAHEGNQYF. The chain has TRBV20-1 and TRBJ2-3; D is unclear. Looked up from germline, CDR1 is DFQATT and CDR2 is SNEGSKA (reference sequence). V was cut by 1 base and J by 12 bases, with 14 bases left in between. The CDR3 contains 12 residues.

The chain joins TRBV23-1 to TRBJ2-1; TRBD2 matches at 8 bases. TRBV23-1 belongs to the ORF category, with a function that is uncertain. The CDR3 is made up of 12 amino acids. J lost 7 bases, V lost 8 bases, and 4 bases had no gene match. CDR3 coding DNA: TGCGCCAGCTGCCCGGGAGGGAATGAGCAGTTCTTC. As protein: CASCPGGNEQFF.

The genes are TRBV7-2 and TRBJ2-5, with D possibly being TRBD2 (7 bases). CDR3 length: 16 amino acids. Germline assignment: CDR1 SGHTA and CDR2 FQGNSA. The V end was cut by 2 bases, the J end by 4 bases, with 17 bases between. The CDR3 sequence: CASSLLFGGGGETQYF. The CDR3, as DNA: TGTGCCAGCAGCTTACTATTTGGGGGGGGCGGAGAGACCCAGTACTTC.

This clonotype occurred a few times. This CDR3 reads CASIGTFNTGELFF. The CDR3 bases are TGTGCCAGTATAGGGACTTTTAACACCGGGGAGCTGTTTTTT. J is TRBJ2-2 and V is TRBV19; a possible D gene is TRBD2 (6 bases). The germline CDR1 and CDR2 sequences are LNHDA and SQIVND (reference sequence). CDR3 size: 14 residues. V lost 7 bases and J lost 2, with 11 bases in between. The full variable domain, with the rest looked up from reference TRBV19 and TRBJ2-2, is DGGITQSPKYLFRKEGQNVTLSCEQNLNHDAMYWYRQDPGQGLRLIYYSQIVNDFQKGDIAEGYSVSREKKESFPLTVTSAQKNPTAFYLCASIGTFNTGELFFGEGSRLTVL.

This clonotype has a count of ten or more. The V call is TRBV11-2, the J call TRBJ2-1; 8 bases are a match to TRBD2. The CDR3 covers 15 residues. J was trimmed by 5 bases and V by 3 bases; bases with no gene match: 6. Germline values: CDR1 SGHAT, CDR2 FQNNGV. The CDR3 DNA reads TGTGCCAGCAGCTTTAGCGGGAAGAGGGACAATGAGCAGTTCTTC. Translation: CASSFSGKRDNEQFF.

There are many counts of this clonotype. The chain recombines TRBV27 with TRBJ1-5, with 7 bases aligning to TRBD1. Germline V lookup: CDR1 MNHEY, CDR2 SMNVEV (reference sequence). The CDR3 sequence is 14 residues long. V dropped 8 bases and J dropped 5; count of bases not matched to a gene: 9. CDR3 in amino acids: CASRQGGAYQPQHF. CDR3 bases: TGTGCCAGCCGTCAGGGGGGGGCGTATCAGCCCCAGCATTTT.

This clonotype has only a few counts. The CDR3 DNA reads TGTGCCAGCAGTTTTGGGACAGCCTATAATTCACCCCTCCACTTT. Protein sequence: CASSFGTAYNSPLHF. The V call is TRBV27, the J call TRBJ1-6; 7 bases align to TRBD1. The junction had 1 base not matched to a gene; V was cut back by 3 bases and J by 2 bases. Germline CDR1 MNHEY, CDR2 SMNVEV (reference sequence). The CDR3 sequence is 15 residues long.

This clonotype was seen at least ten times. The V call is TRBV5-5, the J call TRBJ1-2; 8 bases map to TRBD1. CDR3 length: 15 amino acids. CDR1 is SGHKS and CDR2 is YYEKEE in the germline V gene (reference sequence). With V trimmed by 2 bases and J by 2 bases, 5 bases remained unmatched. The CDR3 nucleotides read TGTGCCAGCAGCTTTTGGCAGGGGGCGAACTATGGCTACACCTTC. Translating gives CASSFWQGANYGYTF.

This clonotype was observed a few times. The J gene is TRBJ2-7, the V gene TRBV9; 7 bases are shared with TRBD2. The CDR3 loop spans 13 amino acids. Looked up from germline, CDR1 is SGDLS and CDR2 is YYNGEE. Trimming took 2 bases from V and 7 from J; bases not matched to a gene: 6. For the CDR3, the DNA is TGTGCCAGCAGCGTGGGACTAAGCCATGAGCAGTACTTC. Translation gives CASSVGLSHEQYF.

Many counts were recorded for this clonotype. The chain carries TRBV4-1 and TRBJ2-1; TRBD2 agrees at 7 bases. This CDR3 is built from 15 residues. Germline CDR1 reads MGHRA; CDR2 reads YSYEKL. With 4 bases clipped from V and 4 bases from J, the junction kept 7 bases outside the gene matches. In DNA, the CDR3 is TGCGCCAGCAGCCTCGGACTAGAGTATTACAATGAGCAGTTCTTC. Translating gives CASSLGLEYYNEQFF.

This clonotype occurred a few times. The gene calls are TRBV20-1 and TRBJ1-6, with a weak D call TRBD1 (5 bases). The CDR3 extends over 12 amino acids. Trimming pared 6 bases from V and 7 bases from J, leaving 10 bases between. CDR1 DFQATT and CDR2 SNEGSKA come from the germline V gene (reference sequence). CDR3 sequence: CSADSYNSPLHF. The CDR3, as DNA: TGCAGTGCCGACAGCTACAATTCACCCCTCCACTTT.

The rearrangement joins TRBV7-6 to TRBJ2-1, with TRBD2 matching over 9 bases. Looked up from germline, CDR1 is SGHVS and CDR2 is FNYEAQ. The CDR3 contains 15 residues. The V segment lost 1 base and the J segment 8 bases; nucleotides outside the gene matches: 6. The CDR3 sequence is CASSLGLAGSYEQFF. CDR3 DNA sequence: TGTGCCAGCAGCTTAGGTCTAGCGGGATCGTATGAGCAGTTCTTC.

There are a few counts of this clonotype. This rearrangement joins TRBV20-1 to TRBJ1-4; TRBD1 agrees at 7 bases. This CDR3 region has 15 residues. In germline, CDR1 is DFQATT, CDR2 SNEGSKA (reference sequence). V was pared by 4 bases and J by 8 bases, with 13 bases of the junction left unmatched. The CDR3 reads CSANPPQGLSEKLFF. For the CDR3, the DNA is TGCAGTGCTAATCCACCACAGGGGTTATCGGAAAAACTGTTTTTT.

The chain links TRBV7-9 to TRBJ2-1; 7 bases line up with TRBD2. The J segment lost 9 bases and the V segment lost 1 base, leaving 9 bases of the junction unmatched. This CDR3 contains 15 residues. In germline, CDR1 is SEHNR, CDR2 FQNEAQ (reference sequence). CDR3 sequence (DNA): TGTGCCAGCAGCTTAGTGAGGGAGGGCCGGAGTGAGCAGTTCTTC. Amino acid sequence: CASSLVREGRSEQFF.

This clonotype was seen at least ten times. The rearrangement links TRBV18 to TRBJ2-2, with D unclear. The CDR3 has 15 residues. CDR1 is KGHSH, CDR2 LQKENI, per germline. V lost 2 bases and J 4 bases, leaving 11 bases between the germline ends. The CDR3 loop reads CASSPERMSTGELFF. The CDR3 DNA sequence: TGTGCCAGCTCACCAGAAAGAATGTCCACCGGGGAGCTGTTTTTT.